The source of this T cell receptor (beta chain) is a study of T cells in Graves' hyperthyroidism and ophthalmopathy. The CDR3 is 12 amino acids. Germline V gene lookup returns CDR1 LNHDA and CDR2 SQIVND (reference sequence). The V gene lost 7 bases and the J gene lost 2 bases, with 8 bases spanning the gap. Using RNA transcripts as the source, TCR beta CDR3 regions were amplified. TCR CDR3 regions were first amplified by RT-PCR with HTBI primers. TCRdb independently ran MiXCR on the multiplex PCR reads; one entry per CDR3 protein. The sample lists approximately 500,000 distinct CDR3 sequences, about half seen once, with roughly 8.2% in the top ten.

Sequencing input: peripheral blood or thyroid tissue (not recorded which). The TCR originated in a woman between 18 and 29 years old with Graves' hyperthyroidism. The chain combines TRBV19 with TRBJ1-2, with D possibly being TRBD1 (6 bases). CDR3 sequence reads: CASIGQNYGYTF. CDR3 DNA sequence: TGTGCCAGTATAGGACAGAACTATGGCTACACCTTC.